These 24 T cell receptor beta chains originate from one sample sequenced in a study of blood T cell repertoires in COVID-19. The data were produced by immunoSEQ multiplex PCR, yet TCRdb's version contains in-frame clones alone and is incomplete. The repertoire includes about 140,000 clones, roughly four fifths of them detected once, and 8% sits in the top ten. The material sequenced was peripheral blood. These receptor sequences come from a human donor in a cohort sampled during active COVID-19.

This rearrangement joins TRBV12-5 to TRBJ2-3; 9 bases are a match to TRBD2. The germline V gene encodes CDR1 LGHNT and CDR2 FRNRAP. V gave up 2 bases and J gave up 0 bases; unmatched junction bases: 6. The CDR3 loop spans 17 amino acids. The CDR3 is CASGLFSGGNSTDTQYF. As DNA, the CDR3 is TGTGCTAGTGGTTTGTTTAGCGGGGGCAATAGCACAGATACGCAGTATTTT. The entire variable domain, with the rest obtained from reference TRBV12-5 and TRBJ2-3, is as follows: DARVTQTPRHKVTEMGQEVTMRCQPILGHNTVFWYRQTMMQGLELLAYFRNRAPLDDSGMPKDRFSAEMPDATLATLKIQPSEPRDSAVYFCASGLFSGGNSTDTQYFGPGTRLTVL.

V and J are TRBV28 and TRBJ2-1; 8 positions match TRBD1. Germline CDR1 MDHEN, CDR2 SYDVKM. CDR3 size: 14 residues. V lost 1 base, J lost 9 bases, and 5 bases stayed unmatched. Here the CDR3 reads CASSLSRGRSEQFF. Written as DNA, the CDR3 is TGTGCCAGCAGTTTATCCAGGGGGCGCAGTGAGCAGTTCTTC.

The chain carries TRBV9 and TRBJ1-6, with 8 bases matching TRBD1. Per the germline V gene, CDR1 is SGDLS and CDR2 is YYNGEE. Trimming cost V 4 bases and J 8 bases; bases outside gene matches: 8. The CDR3 sequence is 15 residues long. This chain's CDR3 is CASSTTGGPDSPLHF. The CDR3 DNA follows: TGTGCCAGCAGCACCACAGGGGGACCCGATTCACCCCTCCACTTT.

This clone occurred once. The genes are TRBV6-5 and TRBJ1-5, with D uncertain. This CDR3 is built from 13 residues. Trimming took 4 bases from V and 9 from J, leaving 13 bases between them. The germline V gene has CDR1 MNHEY and CDR2 SVGAGI. As DNA, the CDR3 is TGTGCCAGCAGTTCCCGGAGGGAACGGCCCCAGCATTTT. Translating gives CASSSRRERPQHF.

This rearrangement joins TRBV19 to TRBJ2-1; D perhaps matches TRBD2 (5 bases). With 9 bases removed from V and 8 bases from J, the gap between germline ends came to 17 bases. The CDR3 runs 13 residues. The germline V gene encodes CDR1 LNHDA and CDR2 SQIVND (reference sequence). CDR3 protein: CASKFGVRDEQFF. The CDR3 region has the DNA TGTGCCAGCAAATTCGGGGTCCGCGATGAGCAGTTCTTC.

The rearrangement links TRBV24-1 to TRBJ2-5; tentative D call: TRBD1 (6 bases). Germline V gene sequence: CDR1 KGHDR, CDR2 SFDVKD. Trimming removed 7 bases from V and 2 bases from J, with 13 bases in between. CDR3 length equals 14 residues. The CDR3 nucleotides are TGTGCCACCAGCAGAGGTGGGACACAAGAGACCCAGTACTTC. It codes for CATSRGGTQETQYF.

The V call is TRBV2, the J call TRBJ1-3; no clear D gene. There are 17 residues in the CDR3. CDR1 is SNHLY and CDR2 is FYNNEI in the germline V gene. V was cut by 3 bases and J by 5 bases, with 20 bases left in between. CDR3 protein: CASSEGGRQAQRNTIYF. DNA of the CDR3: TGTGCCAGCAGTGAGGGAGGTCGGCAGGCGCAGAGAAACACCATATATTTT.

The CDR3 region is CASSHYLAGQETQYF. The CDR3 DNA reads TGCGCCAGCAGCCATTACCTAGCGGGGCAAGAGACCCAGTACTTC. V and J are TRBV4-1 and TRBJ2-5; 9 positions match TRBD2. Germline V gene sequence: CDR1 MGHRA, CDR2 YSYEKL. This CDR3 comprises 15 residues. Trimming removed 3 bases from V and 2 bases from J; junction bases left unmatched: 4.

This chain's CDR3 is CASSSPGGYVDEQYF. Here the CDR3 DNA reads TGTGCCAGCAGTTCCCCCGGGGGTTATGTCGACGAGCAGTACTTC. V is TRBV6-5 and J is TRBJ2-7; D is perhaps TRBD2 (6 bases). CDR1 is MNHEY and CDR2 is SVGAGI in the germline V gene. Deletions cut 4 bases from V and 5 bases from J, with 18 bases between. CDR3 length equals 15 residues.

This sequence joins TRBV2 and TRBJ1-5, with D hard to call. The germline V gene has CDR1 SNHLY and CDR2 FYNNEI. V gave up 6 bases and J gave up 3 bases, with 15 bases separating them. There are 15 residues in the CDR3. The CDR3 nucleotides are TGTGCCAGCAGGGTATCGAGATTTTTCAATCAGCCCCAGCATTTT. This sequence encodes CASRVSRFFNQPQHF.

This clone was seen a single time. This chain connects TRBV6-5 to TRBJ2-7, with 8 bases fitting TRBD2. CDR1 MNHEY and CDR2 SVGAGI come from the germline V gene. Unmatched junction bases numbered 16, after V lost 6 bases and J lost 12 bases. This CDR3 region has 14 residues. In DNA, the CDR3 is TGTGCCAGCAGCCAAGGGGGGGCTAGCGGGTCTCGGTACTTC. Translation gives CASSQGGASGSRYF.

This sequence joins TRBV4-2 and TRBJ2-1; D not certain. The CDR3 is 15 residues long. Trimming cost V 1 base and J 5 bases, with 12 bases left between them. Per the germline V gene, CDR1 is LGHNA and CDR2 is YNFKEQ. CDR3 loop: CASSQAASIDNEQFF. The CDR3 DNA sequence: TGTGCCAGCAGCCAAGCGGCTAGTATCGACAATGAGCAGTTCTTC.

This rearrangement joins TRBV5-4 to TRBJ2-3; 12 bases line up with TRBD2. The germline CDR1 and CDR2 sequences are SGHNT and YYREEE (reference sequence). J was trimmed by 6 bases and V by 2 bases; bases with no gene match: 4. The CDR3 extends over 15 amino acids. CDR3: CASSLRTSGADTQYF. CDR3 in DNA: TGTGCCAGCAGCTTACGGACTAGCGGGGCCGATACGCAGTATTTT.

This chain joins TRBV5-6 and TRBJ1-5, with a tentative D call TRBD1 (6 bases). Trimming took 4 bases from V and 0 from J, leaving 14 bases between them. Germline CDR1 and CDR2: SGHDT and YYEEEE. This CDR3 has 16 amino acids. The CDR3 is CASSKRDKYSNQPQHF. The CDR3 coding sequence is TGTGCCAGCAGCAAAAGGGACAAGTATAGCAATCAGCCCCAGCATTTT.

The V gene is TRBV7-3, the J gene TRBJ1-5, with D unresolved. V was trimmed by 0 bases and J by 5 bases, leaving 14 bases between them. This CDR3 contains 16 residues. Germline lookup yields CDR1 SGHTA and CDR2 FQGTGA. CDR3 sequence reads: CASSLTDSLDYQPQHF. Written as DNA, the CDR3 is TGTGCCAGCAGCTTAACGGACTCACTTGACTATCAGCCCCAGCATTTT. Drawing the rest from reference TRBV7-3 and TRBJ1-5, the complete variable domain is GAGVSQTPSNKVTEKGKYVELRCDPISGHTALYWYRQSLGQGPEFLIYFQGTGAADDSGLPNDRFFAVRPEGSVSTLKIQRTERGDSAVYLCASSLTDSLDYQPQHFGDGTRLSIL.

The chain recombines TRBV6-5 with TRBJ2-1, with TRBD2 matching over 7 bases. V shed 5 bases, J shed 8 bases, and the junction held 6 bases outside the gene matches. Germline CDR1 reads MNHEY; CDR2 reads SVGAGI. There are 13 residues in the CDR3. CDR3 bases: TGTGCCAGCAGTAGGACTAGTGCCCATGAGCAGTTCTTC. It codes for CASSRTSAHEQFF.

The V call is TRBV5-1, the J call TRBJ2-1; 7 positions agree with TRBD2. V gave up 0 bases and J gave up 7 bases; unmatched junction bases: 7. The length of the CDR3 is 15 residues. Germline V gene sequence: CDR1 SGHRS, CDR2 YFSETQ. CDR3 sequence reads: CASSLAASGRNEQFF. In nucleotides, the CDR3 is TGCGCCAGCAGCTTGGCGGCTAGCGGTCGTAATGAGCAGTTCTTC.

This sequence joins TRBV11-2 and TRBJ1-6; D is uncertain. The CDR3 consists of 15 residues. Trimming pared 1 base from V and 7 bases from J, leaving 11 bases between. Germline CDR1 SGHAT, CDR2 FQNNGV. CDR3 nucleotide sequence: TGTGCCAGCAGCTTAGGGCTGGGAGGCAATTCACCCCTCCACTTT. Residues: CASSLGLGGNSPLHF.

The V and J genes are TRBV6-5 and TRBJ2-7; weak D call: TRBD1 (5 bases). CDR1 and CDR2 (germline): MNHEY, SVGAGI. V dropped 8 bases and J dropped 3 bases, with 14 bases sitting between them. CDR3 size: 13 residues. In nucleotides, the CDR3 is TGTGCCAGCCAGCGCCAGGGAAACTACGAGCAGTACTTC. Translating it yields CASQRQGNYEQYF.

The chain links TRBV11-3 to TRBJ2-5; D might be TRBD1 (7 bases). Trimming stripped 6 bases from V and 5 bases from J, with 10 bases between. Germline CDR1 and CDR2: SGHNT and YENEEA. This CDR3 region has 12 residues. The CDR3 sequence: CASSSGGETQYF. The CDR3 nucleotides are TGTGCCAGCAGTTCAGGGGGGGAGACCCAGTACTTC.

This clone showed up just once. The chain joins TRBV5-1 to TRBJ2-1, with a tentative D call TRBD2 (5 bases). V shed 3 bases and J shed 2 bases, with 6 bases lying between them. The CDR3 is 13 residues long. CDR1 and CDR2 (germline): SGHRS, YFSETQ. CDR3 sequence: CASSSGTYNEQFF. The CDR3 DNA follows: TGCGCCAGCAGCTCCGGGACCTACAATGAGCAGTTCTTC.

V is TRBV10-3 and J is TRBJ1-1; 9 nucleotides match TRBD1. The germline V gene has CDR1 ENHRY and CDR2 SYGVKD. This CDR3 spans 15 amino acids. V shed 6 bases and J 5 bases; nucleotides not matched to a gene: 10. CDR3 coding DNA: TGTGCCATCAGGGCGGACAGGGGAAGTCAGACTGAAGCTTTCTTT. Its translation: CAIRADRGSQTEAFF.

The chain links TRBV5-6 to TRBJ1-1, with TRBD1 identical over 8 bases. CDR1 is SGHDT and CDR2 is YYEEEE in the germline V gene. The V and J ends lost 3 bases and 5 bases, in that order; junction bases with no gene match: 3. The CDR3 loop spans 13 amino acids. This CDR3 is CASSWTGRTEAFF. The CDR3 region has the DNA TGTGCCAGCAGCTGGACAGGGAGGACTGAAGCTTTCTTT.

The chain carries TRBV5-1 and TRBJ2-5; TRBD2 agrees at 13 bases. Trimming cost V 5 bases and J 2 bases; bases outside gene matches: 0. This CDR3 is 14 amino acids long. CDR1 is SGHRS, CDR2 YFSETQ, per germline. This CDR3 reads CASRTSGGQETQYF. The CDR3, as DNA: TGCGCCAGCAGGACTAGCGGGGGGCAAGAGACCCAGTACTTC. Combining the CDR3 with reference TRBV5-1 and TRBJ2-5 gives the whole variable domain KAGVTQTPRYLIKTRGQQVTLSCSPISGHRSVSWYQQTPGQGLQFLFEYFSETQRNKGNFPGRFSGRQFSNSRSEMNVSTLELGDSALYLCASRTSGGQETQYFGPGTRLLVL.